This paragraph reports one T cell receptor (beta chain). The antigen is not known. The immunoSEQ assay was version 4, run in survey mode. Only in-frame clones appear in the TCRdb table, and some are missing; sequencing was by immunoSEQ multiplex PCR. The sample includes around 39,000 clones, more than 75% of them seen just once. Cells were stimulated with overlapping HIV-1 Gag 15-mer peptides. Memory cells lacking CD40L and CD69 with high CD45RO were sorted. Germline V lookup: CDR1 LNHDA, CDR2 SQIVND (reference sequence). The length of the CDR3 is 13 residues. Trimming cost V 8 bases and J 7 bases, with 14 bases left between them. The data were obtained in a study of persistence of HIV-infected CD4 T cells. In the study overall: CD4+ T cells responding to CMV or HIV-1 Gag were isolated. Suppressive ART had lasted a median of around eight years. Whole-study results and caveats: TCR analyses could not target the rare provirus-carrying CMV-responding cells.

This chain joins TRBV19 and TRBJ1-4, with TRBD1 as a possible D gene (6 bases). Sequenced here: cultured CD4+ T cells from PBMCs, sampled from a patient who received antiretroviral therapy. This TCR was sampled from an adult with HIV. The donor label of this sample is uncertain. CDR3 DNA sequence: TGTGCCAGTTCCAATGAACAGGGTGAAAAACTGTTTTTT. Amino acid sequence: CASSNEQGEKLFF.